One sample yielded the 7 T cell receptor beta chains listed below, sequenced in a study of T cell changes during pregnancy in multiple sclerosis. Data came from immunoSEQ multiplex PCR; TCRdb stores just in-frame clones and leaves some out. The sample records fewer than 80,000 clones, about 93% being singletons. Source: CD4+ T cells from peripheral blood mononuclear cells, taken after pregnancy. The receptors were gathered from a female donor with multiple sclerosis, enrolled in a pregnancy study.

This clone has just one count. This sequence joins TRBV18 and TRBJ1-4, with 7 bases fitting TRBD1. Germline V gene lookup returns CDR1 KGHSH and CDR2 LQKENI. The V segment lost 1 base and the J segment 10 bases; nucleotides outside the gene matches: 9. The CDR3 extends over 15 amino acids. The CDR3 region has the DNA TGTGCCAGCTCACCACTAGGACAGGAAGATGCAAAACTGTTTTTT. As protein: CASSPLGQEDAKLFF.

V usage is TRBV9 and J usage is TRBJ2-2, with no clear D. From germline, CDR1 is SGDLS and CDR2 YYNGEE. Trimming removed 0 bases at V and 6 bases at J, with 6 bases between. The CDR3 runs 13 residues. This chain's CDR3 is CASSVGLAGELFF. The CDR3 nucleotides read TGTGCCAGCAGCGTAGGCCTAGCCGGGGAGCTGTTTTTT.

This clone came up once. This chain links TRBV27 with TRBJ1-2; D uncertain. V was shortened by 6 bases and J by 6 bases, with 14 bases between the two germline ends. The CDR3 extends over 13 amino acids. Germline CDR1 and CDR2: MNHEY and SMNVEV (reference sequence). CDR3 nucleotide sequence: TGTGCCAGCAGCCCTGACGGGTTCCATGGCTACACCTTC. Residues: CASSPDGFHGYTF.

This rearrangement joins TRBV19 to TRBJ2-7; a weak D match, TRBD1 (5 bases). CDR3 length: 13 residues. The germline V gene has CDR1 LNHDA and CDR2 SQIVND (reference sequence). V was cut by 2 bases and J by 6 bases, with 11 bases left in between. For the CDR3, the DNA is TGTGCCAGTAGTATAACTTTTCAGGGCGAGCAGTACTTC. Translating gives CASSITFQGEQYF.

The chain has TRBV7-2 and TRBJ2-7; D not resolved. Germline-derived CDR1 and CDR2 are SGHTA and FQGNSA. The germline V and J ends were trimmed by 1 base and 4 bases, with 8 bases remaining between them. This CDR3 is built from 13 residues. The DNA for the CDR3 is TGTGCCAGCAGCTTAGTGGTCGCGTACGAGCAGTACTTC. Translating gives CASSLVVAYEQYF.

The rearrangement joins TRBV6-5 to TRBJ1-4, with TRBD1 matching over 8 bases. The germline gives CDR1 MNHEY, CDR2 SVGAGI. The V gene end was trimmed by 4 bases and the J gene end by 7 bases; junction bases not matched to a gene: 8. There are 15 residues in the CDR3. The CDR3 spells CASSLDRGWSEKLFF. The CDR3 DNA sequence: TGTGCCAGCAGTTTAGACAGGGGATGGAGTGAAAAACTGTTTTTT.

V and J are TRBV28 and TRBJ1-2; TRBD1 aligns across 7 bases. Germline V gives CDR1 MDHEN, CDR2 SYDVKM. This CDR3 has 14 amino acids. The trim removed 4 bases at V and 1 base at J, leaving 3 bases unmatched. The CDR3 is CASSSQGGNYGYTF. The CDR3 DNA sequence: TGTGCCAGCAGTTCGCAGGGGGGTAACTATGGCTACACCTTC.